This is a list of T cell receptor beta chains from one sample in a study of blood T cell repertoires in COVID-19. Repertoires were generated with immunoSEQ multiplex PCR, while TCRdb's copy carries only in-frame clones and drops some. Of approximately 250,000 clones listed, 75% to 90% are singletons. The sequenced sample was peripheral blood. These receptors all come from a human donor in a cohort sampled during active COVID-19. Each CDR3 is given with its conserved first and last residue. D genes are given only for firm matches. Some rows mark clone size as missing; the rest say once, few, many or name a class of expanded clone.

clone_size: .; v_call: TRBV18; j_call: TRBJ1-5; d_call: TRBD1; cdr3_nt: TGTGCCAGCTCGCGTCAGGACAGGGTAAGTCAGCCCCAGCATTTT; cdr3_aa: CASSRQDRVSQPQHF
clone_size: once; v_call: TRBV19; j_call: TRBJ2-5; d_call: .; cdr3_nt: TGTGCCAGTAGTACCGCCGATGGAGGGCTGTACCAAGAGACCCAGTACTTC; cdr3_aa: CASSTADGGLYQETQYF
clone_size: .; v_call: TRBV5-8; j_call: TRBJ1-4; d_call: TRBD1; cdr3_nt: TGTGCCAGCAACACCGCCCACAGGGGGCTGGGAGGTGAAAAACTGTTTTTT; cdr3_aa: CASNTAHRGLGGEKLFF
clone_size: .; v_call: TRBV3-1/TRBV3-2; j_call: TRBJ2-2; d_call: .; cdr3_nt: TGTGCCAGCAGCCAAGATGGCGCTTCCAGGGGCGGGGAGCTGTTTTTT; cdr3_aa: CASSQDGASRGGELFF
clone_size: once; v_call: TRBV28; j_call: TRBJ1-2; d_call: TRBD1; cdr3_nt: TGTGCCAGCAGTTTTCCCAGGGGGGCTTTCGGCTACACCTTC; cdr3_aa: CASSFPRGAFGYTF
clone_size: few; v_call: TRBV18; j_call: TRBJ2-7; d_call: .; cdr3_nt: TGTGCCAGCTCATCGGTATCCGAGCAGTACTTC; cdr3_aa: CASSSVSEQYF
clone_size: .; v_call: TRBV19; j_call: TRBJ1-2; d_call: .; cdr3_nt: TGTGCCAGTATTGGGGGCCTGGGGACCGACCGGGGCTACACCTTC; cdr3_aa: CASIGGLGTDRGYTF
clone_size: .; v_call: TRBV19; j_call: TRBJ1-1; d_call: .; cdr3_nt: TGTGCCAGTACTCAGGAGGGAAGAGACACTGAAGCTTTCTTT; cdr3_aa: CASTQEGRDTEAFF
clone_size: .; v_call: TRBV15; j_call: TRBJ2-5; d_call: .; cdr3_nt: TGTGCCACCAGCAGCCACCGGCCAGGTACGGAGACCCAGTACTTC; cdr3_aa: CATSSHRPGTETQYF
clone_size: few; v_call: TRBV21-1; j_call: TRBJ1-3; d_call: .; cdr3_nt: TGTGCCAGCAGACCACAGGACTCTGGAAACACCATATATTTT; cdr3_aa: CASRPQDSGNTIYF
clone_size: .; v_call: TRBV5-1; j_call: TRBJ2-3; d_call: TRBD2; cdr3_nt: TGCGCCAGCAGCATGGGACTAGCGGGAGATACGCAGTATTTT; cdr3_aa: CASSMGLAGDTQYF
clone_size: .; v_call: TRBV5-1; j_call: TRBJ2-5; d_call: .; cdr3_nt: TGCGCCAGCAGCGAGAGAACTAGCTGGGAGACCCAGTACTTC; cdr3_aa: CASSERTSWETQYF
clone_size: .; v_call: TRBV5-5; j_call: TRBJ1-3; d_call: .; cdr3_nt: TGTGCCAGCAGCTCCGCCGCAGGTAGAGGCTTTGGAGGCTCTGGAAACACCATATATTTT; cdr3_aa: CASSSAAGRGFGGSGNTIYF
clone_size: .; v_call: TRBV6-1; j_call: TRBJ1-4; d_call: .; cdr3_nt: TGTGCCAGCAGTGAAAGCAGGACGGGGAATGAAAAACTGTTTTTT; cdr3_aa: CASSESRTGNEKLFF
clone_size: .; v_call: TRBV15; j_call: TRBJ1-5; d_call: .; cdr3_nt: TGTGCCACCAGCAGAGATCGTCGAACGGGAGAAGTCTATCAGCCCCAGCATTTT; cdr3_aa: CATSRDRRTGEVYQPQHF
clone_size: many; v_call: TRBV4-1; j_call: TRBJ1-1; d_call: .; cdr3_nt: TGCGCCAGCAGCCAAGGACAGTTCAACATGAACACTGAAGCTTTCTTT; cdr3_aa: CASSQGQFNMNTEAFF
clone_size: .; v_call: TRBV7-3; j_call: TRBJ1-1; d_call: TRBD1; cdr3_nt: TGTGCCAGCAGCTTCCGGGACAGGGGAACTGAAGCTTTCTTT; cdr3_aa: CASSFRDRGTEAFF
clone_size: .; v_call: TRBV19; j_call: TRBJ2-6; d_call: .; cdr3_nt: TGTGCCAGTACAGTTGCGGGGCTAAGCTCTGGGGCCAACGTCCTGACTTTC; cdr3_aa: CASTVAGLSSGANVLTF